This TCR beta chain was sequenced in a study of blood T cell repertoires in COVID-19. About the study: T cells, B-cell-depleted T cells, or PBMCs provided the cDNA or gDNA that served as material.

Study members were between about 18 and 90 years old and lived in 24 US regions. Using immunoSEQ multiplex PCR, the repertoire was profiled, and TCRdb retains in-frame clones only, with some absent. The table lists roughly 370,000 clones, more than 75% of them singletons. There are 11 residues in the CDR3. Per the germline V gene, CDR1 is LNHDA and CDR2 is SQIVND (reference sequence). In its sample, this clone was seen a few times. The junction shows a germline mismatch at one end, possibly a read error. This clonotype was sampled from a woman aged 45-59 years who had recovered from COVID-19. This rearrangement joins TRBV19 to TRBJ2-7; no reliable D call. Sequenced input: PBMCs or T cells enriched from blood (not recorded which). The CDR3 sequence is CASSISSEQYF. CDR3 nucleotides: TGTGCCAGTAGTATCTCCTCCGAGCAGTACTTC.